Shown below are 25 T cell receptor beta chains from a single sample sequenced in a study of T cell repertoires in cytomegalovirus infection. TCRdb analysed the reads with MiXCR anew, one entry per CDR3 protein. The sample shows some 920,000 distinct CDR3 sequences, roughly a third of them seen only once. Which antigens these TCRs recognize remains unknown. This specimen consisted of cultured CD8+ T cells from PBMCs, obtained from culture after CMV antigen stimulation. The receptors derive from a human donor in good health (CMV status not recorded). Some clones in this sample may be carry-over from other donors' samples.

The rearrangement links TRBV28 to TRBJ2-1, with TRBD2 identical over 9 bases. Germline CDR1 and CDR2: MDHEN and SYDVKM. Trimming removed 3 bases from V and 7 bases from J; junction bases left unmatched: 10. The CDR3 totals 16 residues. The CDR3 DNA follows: TGTGCCAGCAGTTTCCCCGCTAGCGGGGCGAGAAATGAGCAGTTCTTC. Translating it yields CASSFPASGARNEQFF.

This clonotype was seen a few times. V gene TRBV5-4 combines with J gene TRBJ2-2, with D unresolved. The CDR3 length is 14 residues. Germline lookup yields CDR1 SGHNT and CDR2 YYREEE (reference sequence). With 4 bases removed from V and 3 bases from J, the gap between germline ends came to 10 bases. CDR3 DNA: TGTGCCAGCAGCCCCCCAGTATACACCGGGGAGCTGTTTTTT. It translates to CASSPPVYTGELFF.

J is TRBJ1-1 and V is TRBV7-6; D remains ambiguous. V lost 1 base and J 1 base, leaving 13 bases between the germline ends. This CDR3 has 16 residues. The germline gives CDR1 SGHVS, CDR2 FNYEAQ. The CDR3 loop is CASSLGAGYTNTEAFF. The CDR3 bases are TGTGCCAGCAGCTTAGGTGCAGGCTATACGAACACTGAAGCTTTCTTT.

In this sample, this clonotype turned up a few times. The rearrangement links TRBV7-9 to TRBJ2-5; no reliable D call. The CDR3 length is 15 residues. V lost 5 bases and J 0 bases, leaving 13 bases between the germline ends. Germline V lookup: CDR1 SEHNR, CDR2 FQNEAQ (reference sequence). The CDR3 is CASSERPNHQETQYF. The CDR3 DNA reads TGTGCCAGCAGCGAAAGACCGAACCACCAAGAGACCCAGTACTTC.

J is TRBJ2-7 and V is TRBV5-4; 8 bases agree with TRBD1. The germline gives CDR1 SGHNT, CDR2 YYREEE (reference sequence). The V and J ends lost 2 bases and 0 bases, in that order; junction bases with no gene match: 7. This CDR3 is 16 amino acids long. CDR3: CASSFRDRYSSYEQYV. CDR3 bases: TGTGCCAGCAGCTTTAGGGACAGGTATTCCTCCTACGAGCAGTACGTC.

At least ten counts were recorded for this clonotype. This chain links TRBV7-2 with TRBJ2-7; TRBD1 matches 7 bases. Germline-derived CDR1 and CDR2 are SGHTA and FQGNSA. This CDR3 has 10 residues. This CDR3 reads CASSNTRGQV. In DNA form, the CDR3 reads TGTGCCAGCAGCAATACCCGGGGACAGGTC.

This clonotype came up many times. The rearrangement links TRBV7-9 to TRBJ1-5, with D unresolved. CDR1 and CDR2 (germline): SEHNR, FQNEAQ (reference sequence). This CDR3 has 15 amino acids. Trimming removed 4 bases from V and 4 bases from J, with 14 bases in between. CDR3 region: CASSSPYESNQPQHF. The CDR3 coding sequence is TGTGCCAGCAGCTCCCCATATGAATCTAATCAGCCCCAGCATTTT.

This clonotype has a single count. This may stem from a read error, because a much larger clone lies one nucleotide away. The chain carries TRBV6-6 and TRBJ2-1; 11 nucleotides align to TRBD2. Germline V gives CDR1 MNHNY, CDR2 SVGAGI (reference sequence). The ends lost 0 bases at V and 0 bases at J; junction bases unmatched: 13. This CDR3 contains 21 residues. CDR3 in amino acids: CASSYSIEGLAGHNSYNEQFF. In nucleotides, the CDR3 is TGTGCCAGCAGTTACTCGATCGAAGGACTAGCGGGTCACAACTCCTACAATGAGCAGTTCTTC.

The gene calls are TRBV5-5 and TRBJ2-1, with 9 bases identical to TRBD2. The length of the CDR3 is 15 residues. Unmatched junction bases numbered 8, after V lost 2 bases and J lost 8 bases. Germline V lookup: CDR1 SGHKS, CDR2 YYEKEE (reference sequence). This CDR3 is CASSFPRGLADEQFF. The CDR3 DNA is TGTGCCAGCAGCTTCCCAAGGGGACTAGCAGATGAGCAGTTCTTC. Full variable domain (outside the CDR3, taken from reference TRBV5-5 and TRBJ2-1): DAGVTQSPTHLIKTRGQQVTLRCSPISGHKSVSWYQQVLGQGPQFIFQYYEKEERGRGNFPDRFSARQFPNYSSELNVNALLLGDSALYLCASSFPRGLADEQFFGPGTRLTVL.

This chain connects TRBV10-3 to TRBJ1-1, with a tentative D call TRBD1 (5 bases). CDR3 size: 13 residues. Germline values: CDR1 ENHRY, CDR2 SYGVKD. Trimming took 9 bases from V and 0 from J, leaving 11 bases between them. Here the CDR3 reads CAIRDDLNTEAFF. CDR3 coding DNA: TGTGCCATTAGGGACGATTTGAACACTGAAGCTTTCTTT.

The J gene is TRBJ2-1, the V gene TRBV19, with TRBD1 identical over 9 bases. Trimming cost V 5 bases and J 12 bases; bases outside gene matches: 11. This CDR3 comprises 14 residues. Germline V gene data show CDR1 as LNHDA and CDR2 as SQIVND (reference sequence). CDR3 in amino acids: CASSFPGQGGWQFF. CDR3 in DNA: TGTGCCAGTAGTTTCCCGGGACAGGGTGGATGGCAGTTCTTC.

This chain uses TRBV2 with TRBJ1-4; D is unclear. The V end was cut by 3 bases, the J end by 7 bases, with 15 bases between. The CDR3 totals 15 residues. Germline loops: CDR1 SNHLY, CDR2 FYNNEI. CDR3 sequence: CASSEVDGWSEKLFF. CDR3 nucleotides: TGTGCCAGCAGTGAGGTAGACGGGTGGAGTGAAAAACTGTTTTTT.

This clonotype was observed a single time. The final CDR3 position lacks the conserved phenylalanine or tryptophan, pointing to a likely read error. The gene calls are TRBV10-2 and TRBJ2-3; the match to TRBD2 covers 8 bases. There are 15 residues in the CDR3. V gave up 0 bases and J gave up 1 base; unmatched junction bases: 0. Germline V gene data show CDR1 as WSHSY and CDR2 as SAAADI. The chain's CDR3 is CASSESTSGTDTQYC. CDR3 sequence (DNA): TGCGCCAGCAGTGAGTCGACTAGCGGCACAGATACGCAGTATTGT.

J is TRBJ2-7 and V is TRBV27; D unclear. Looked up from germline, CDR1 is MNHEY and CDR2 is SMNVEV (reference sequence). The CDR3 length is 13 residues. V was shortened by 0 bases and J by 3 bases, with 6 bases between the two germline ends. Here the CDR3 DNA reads TGTGCCAGCAGTTTATCGTTTCACTACGAGCAGTACTTC. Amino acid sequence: CASSLSFHYEQYF.

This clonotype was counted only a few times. Here the CDR3 reads CASSFSSGGDSSTDTQYF. The CDR3 coding sequence is TGTGCCAGCAGCTTCAGTAGCGGGGGAGACTCTAGCACAGATACGCAGTATTTT. The rearrangement uses TRBV5-6 and TRBJ2-3; 9 bases align to TRBD2. Germline V gene data show CDR1 as SGHDT and CDR2 as YYEEEE. The CDR3 contains 18 residues. V gave up 2 bases and J gave up 0 bases; unmatched junction bases: 10. Complete variable domain (other parts from reference TRBV5-6 and TRBJ2-3): DAGVTQSPTHLIKTRGQQVTLRCSPKSGHDTVSWYQQALGQGPQFIFQYYEEEERQRGNFPDRFSGHQFPNYSSELNVNALLLGDSALYLCASSFSSGGDSSTDTQYFGPGTRLTVL.

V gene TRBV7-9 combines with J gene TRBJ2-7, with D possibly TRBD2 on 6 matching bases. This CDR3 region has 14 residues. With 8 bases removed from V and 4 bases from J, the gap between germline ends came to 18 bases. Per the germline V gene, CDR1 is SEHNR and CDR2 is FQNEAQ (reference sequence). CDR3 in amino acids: CASLSEGVGYEQYF. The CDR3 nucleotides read TGTGCCAGCCTATCGGAGGGTGTAGGGTACGAGCAGTACTTC.

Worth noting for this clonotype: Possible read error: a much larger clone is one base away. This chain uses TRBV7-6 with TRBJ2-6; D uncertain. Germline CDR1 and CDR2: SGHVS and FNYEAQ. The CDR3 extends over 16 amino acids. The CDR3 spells CVSSLDSRSGANVLTF. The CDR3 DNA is TGTGTCAGCAGCTTAGACTCCCGCTCTGGGGCCAACGTCCTGACTTTC.

CDR3: CASGLVPTGTGFHEQYF. The CDR3 DNA reads TGTGCTAGTGGTTTGGTACCGACCGGGACAGGGTTCCACGAGCAGTACTTC. The gene calls are TRBV12-5 and TRBJ2-7; 9 bases align to TRBD1. Per germline, CDR1 LGHNT and CDR2 FRNRAP. Trimming took 0 bases from V and 5 from J; bases not matched to a gene: 11. The CDR3 loop spans 17 amino acids. Based on the CDR3 plus reference TRBV12-5 and TRBJ2-7, the full variable domain is DARVTQTPRHKVTEMGQEVTMRCQPILGHNTVFWYRQTMMQGLELLAYFRNRAPLDDSGMPKDRFSAEMPDATLATLKIQPSEPRDSAVYFCASGLVPTGTGFHEQYFGPGTRLTVT.

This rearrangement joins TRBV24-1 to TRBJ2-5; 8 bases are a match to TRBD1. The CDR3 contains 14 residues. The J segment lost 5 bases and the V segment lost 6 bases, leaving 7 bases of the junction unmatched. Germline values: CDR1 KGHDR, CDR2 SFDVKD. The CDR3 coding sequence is TGTGCCACCAGTTATTCAGGGGGCGTCGAGACCCAGTACTTC. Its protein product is CATSYSGGVETQYF.

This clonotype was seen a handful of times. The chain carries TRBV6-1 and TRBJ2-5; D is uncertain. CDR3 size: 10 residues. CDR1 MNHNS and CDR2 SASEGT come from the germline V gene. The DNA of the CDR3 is TGTTCTATCCGTCGGGAGACCCAGTACTTC. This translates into CSIRRETQYF.

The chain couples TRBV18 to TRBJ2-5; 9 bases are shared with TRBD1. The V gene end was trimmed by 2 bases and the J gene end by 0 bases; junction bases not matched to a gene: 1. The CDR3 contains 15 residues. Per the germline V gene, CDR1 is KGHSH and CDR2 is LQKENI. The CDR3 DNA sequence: TGTGCCAGCTCACCAGGGACAGGGTACCAAGAGACCCAGTACTTC. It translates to CASSPGTGYQETQYF.

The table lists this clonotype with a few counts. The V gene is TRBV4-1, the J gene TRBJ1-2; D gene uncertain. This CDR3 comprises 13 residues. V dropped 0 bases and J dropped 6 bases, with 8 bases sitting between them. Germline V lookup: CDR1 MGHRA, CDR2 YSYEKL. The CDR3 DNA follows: TGCGCCAGCAGCCAAGATCTGGAAAATGGCTACACCTTC. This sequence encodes CASSQDLENGYTF.

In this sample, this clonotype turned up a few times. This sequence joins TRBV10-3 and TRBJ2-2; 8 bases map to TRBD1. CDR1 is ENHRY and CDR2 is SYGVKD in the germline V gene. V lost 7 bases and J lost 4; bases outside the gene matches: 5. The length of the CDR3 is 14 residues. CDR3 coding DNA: TGTGCCATCAAACAGGGGGACAGCACCGGGGAGCTGTTTTTT. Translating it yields CAIKQGDSTGELFF.

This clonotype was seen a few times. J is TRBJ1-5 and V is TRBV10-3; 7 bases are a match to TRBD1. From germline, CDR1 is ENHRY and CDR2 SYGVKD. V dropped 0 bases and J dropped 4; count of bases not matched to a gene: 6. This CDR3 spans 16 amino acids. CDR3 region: CAISESYRGRNQPQHF. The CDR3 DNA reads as TGTGCCATCAGTGAGTCGTACAGGGGAAGAAATCAGCCCCAGCATTTT.

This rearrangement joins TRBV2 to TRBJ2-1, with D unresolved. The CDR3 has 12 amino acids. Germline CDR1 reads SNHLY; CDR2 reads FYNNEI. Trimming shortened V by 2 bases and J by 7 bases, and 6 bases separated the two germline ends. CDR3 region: CASSERRNEQFF. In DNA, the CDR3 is TGTGCCAGCAGTGAAAGAAGGAATGAGCAGTTCTTC.